Listed here are 13 T cell receptor beta chains from one sample, sequenced in a study of sequential checkpoint blockade in melanoma. The treatment denotes: randomized to nivolumab then ipilimumab (arm A) or the reverse (arm B). Some clones are missing from TCRdb's copy, which holds only in-frame ones; the method was immunoSEQ multiplex PCR. The profile shows 6,500 to 8,000 clones, 28% of them singletons. Here the sequenced sample was tumor tissue (inferred from file names), taken from a patient given nivolumab and ipilimumab in sequence. The receptors shown here come from a human donor with melanoma.

The chain carries TRBV6-8 and TRBJ1-2; TRBD1 might be the D (6 bases). The CDR3 extends over 13 amino acids. V was pared by 5 bases and J by 0 bases, with 7 bases between. Germline V gene data show CDR1 as MNHGY and CDR2 as SAAAGT. CDR3 coding DNA: TGTGCCAGCAGTGACAGGACTAACTATGGCTACACCTTC. Encoded protein: CASSDRTNYGYTF.

This clone was seen only a few times. The chain links TRBV18 to TRBJ1-1; no clear D. The CDR3 is made up of 15 amino acids. Germline CDR1 and CDR2: KGHSH and LQKENI. V lost 2 bases and J 2 bases, leaving 12 bases between the germline ends. The CDR3 region has the DNA TGTGCCAGCTCACCAGCGGGAGGGCCAAACACTGAAGCTTTCTTT. As protein: CASSPAGGPNTEAFF.

This chain connects TRBV10-2 to TRBJ2-7; possibly TRBD1 for D (5 bases). The CDR3 has 13 residues. Germline loops: CDR1 WSHSY, CDR2 SAAADI. V lost 6 bases, J lost 0 bases, and 9 bases lay in between. The CDR3 DNA reads TGCGCCAGCAGACGACAGTTCTCCTACGAGCAGTACTTC. Protein sequence: CASRRQFSYEQYF.

This clone was seen more than once but under ten times. The chain joins TRBV30 to TRBJ1-3, with D unclear. CDR1 GTSNPN and CDR2 SVGIG come from the germline V gene (reference sequence). The CDR3 contains 11 residues. V lost 4 bases and J lost 4, with 5 bases in between. Here the CDR3 reads CAWTAGNTIYF. In nucleotides, the CDR3 is TGTGCCTGGACAGCAGGAAACACCATATATTTT.

The V and J genes are TRBV19 and TRBJ1-2; no firm D call. The V and J ends lost 7 bases and 5 bases respectively, with 20 bases between them. From germline, CDR1 is LNHDA and CDR2 SQIVND (reference sequence). This CDR3 spans 15 amino acids. The CDR3 DNA reads as TGTGCCAGTACGAACCGGGCCAGCCCCGGTTATGGCTACACCTTC. Translated: CASTNRASPGYGYTF. The whole variable domain, remainder taken from reference TRBV19 and TRBJ1-2, is DGGITQSPKYLFRKEGQNVTLSCEQNLNHDAMYWYRQDPGQGLRLIYYSQIVNDFQKGDIAEGYSVSREKKESFPLTVTSAQKNPTAFYLCASTNRASPGYGYTFGSGTRLTVV.

This clone was counted many times. The chain couples TRBV9 to TRBJ2-7; maybe TRBD2 (6 bases). The V and J ends lost 3 bases and 1 base respectively, with 14 bases between them. This CDR3 comprises 15 residues. Germline CDR1 and CDR2: SGDLS and YYNGEE. CDR3 bases: TGTGCCAGCAGCGAGGACGGGAGAGATTCCTACGAGCAGTACTTC. Translating it yields CASSEDGRDSYEQYF. Filled out from reference TRBV9 and TRBJ2-7, the complete variable domain reads DSGVTQTPKHLITATGQRVTLRCSPRSGDLSVYWYQQSLDQGLQFLIQYYNGEERAKGNILERFSAQQFPDLHSELNLSSLELGDSALYFCASSEDGRDSYEQYFGPGTRLTVT.

This clone was observed many times. The chain joins TRBV9 to TRBJ2-7, with D maybe TRBD2 (6 bases). V was cut by 5 bases and J by 2 bases, with 11 bases left in between. The CDR3 has 13 residues. Looked up from germline, CDR1 is SGDLS and CDR2 is YYNGEE. The CDR3 reads CASSEGRTYEQYF. CDR3 nucleotides: TGTGCCAGCAGTGAGGGGAGGACCTACGAGCAGTACTTC. Drawing the rest from reference TRBV9 and TRBJ2-7, the complete variable domain is DSGVTQTPKHLITATGQRVTLRCSPRSGDLSVYWYQQSLDQGLQFLIQYYNGEERAKGNILERFSAQQFPDLHSELNLSSLELGDSALYFCASSEGRTYEQYFGPGTRLTVT.

This clone was found a few times. This chain connects TRBV7-6 to TRBJ2-7; 10 positions agree with TRBD2. After removal of 2 bases from V and 6 bases from J, the junction contained 7 bases not matched to a gene. This CDR3 contains 15 residues. Germline assignment: CDR1 SGHVS and CDR2 FNYEAQ. This CDR3 reads CASSLFPGLATEQYF. Written as DNA, the CDR3 is TGTGCCAGCAGCTTATTTCCGGGACTAGCGACCGAGCAGTACTTC.

This clone was seen ten or more times. This chain uses TRBV6-8 with TRBJ2-1; TRBD1 matches at 9 bases. CDR1 is MNHGY and CDR2 is SAAAGT in the germline V gene. J was trimmed by 1 base and V by 6 bases; bases with no gene match: 7. The CDR3 covers 16 residues. The CDR3 DNA reads TGTGCCAGCAGGATCACCGGGACAGGGTCCTACAATGAGCAGTTCTTC. Its translation is CASRITGTGSYNEQFF.

V usage is TRBV6-8 and J usage is TRBJ1-1; tentative D call: TRBD1 (6 bases). With 8 bases removed from V and 1 base from J, the gap between germline ends came to 11 bases. CDR3 length equals 13 residues. The germline CDR1 and CDR2 sequences are MNHGY and SAAAGT. CDR3 nucleotides: TGTGCCAGCGGGGGGGCATCGAACACTGAAGCTTTCTTT. It codes for CASGGASNTEAFF.

This clone was detected a few times. The gene calls are TRBV11-3 and TRBJ2-7; 8 nucleotides line up with TRBD1. This CDR3 is built from 14 residues. The V segment lost 5 bases and the J segment 2 bases; nucleotides outside the gene matches: 5. Germline-derived CDR1 and CDR2 are SGHNT and YENEEA. CDR3 protein: CASSIQGAPYEQYF. The CDR3, as DNA: TGTGCCAGCAGCATCCAGGGGGCTCCCTACGAGCAGTACTTC.

This clone was picked up a small number of times. The CDR3 is CASTAGPTKNIQYF. The CDR3 coding sequence is TGTGCCAGCACTGCCGGGCCCACCAAAAACATTCAGTACTTC. V and J are TRBV12-5 and TRBJ2-4; D remains unclear. CDR3 length: 14 amino acids. Germline V gene lookup returns CDR1 LGHNT and CDR2 FRNRAP.

This clone has just one count. This chain joins TRBV5-1 and TRBJ1-2, with D possibly TRBD1 on 5 matching bases. The CDR3 covers 16 residues. With 1 base removed from V and 2 bases from J, the gap between germline ends came to 15 bases. CDR1 is SGHRS, CDR2 YFSETQ, per germline. CDR3 nucleotide sequence: TGCGCCAGCAGCTTGTCCCAGGGATCGGAGAACTATGGCTACACCTTC. Its protein product is CASSLSQGSENYGYTF.